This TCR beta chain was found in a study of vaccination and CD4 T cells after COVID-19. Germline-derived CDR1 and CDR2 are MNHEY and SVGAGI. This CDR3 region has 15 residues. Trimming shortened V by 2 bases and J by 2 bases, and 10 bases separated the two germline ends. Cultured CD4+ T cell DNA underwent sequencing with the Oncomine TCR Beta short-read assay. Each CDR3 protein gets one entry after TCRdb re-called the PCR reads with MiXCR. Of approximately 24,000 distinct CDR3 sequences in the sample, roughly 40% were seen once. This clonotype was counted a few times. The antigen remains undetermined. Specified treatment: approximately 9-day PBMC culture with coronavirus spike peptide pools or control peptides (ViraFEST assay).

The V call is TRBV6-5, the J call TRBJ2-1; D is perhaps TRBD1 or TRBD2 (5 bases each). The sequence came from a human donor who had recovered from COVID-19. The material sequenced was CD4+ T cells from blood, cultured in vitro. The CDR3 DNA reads TGTGCCAGCAGTTACGGGACGGATACCTACAATGAGCAGTTCTTC. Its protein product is CASSYGTDTYNEQFF.